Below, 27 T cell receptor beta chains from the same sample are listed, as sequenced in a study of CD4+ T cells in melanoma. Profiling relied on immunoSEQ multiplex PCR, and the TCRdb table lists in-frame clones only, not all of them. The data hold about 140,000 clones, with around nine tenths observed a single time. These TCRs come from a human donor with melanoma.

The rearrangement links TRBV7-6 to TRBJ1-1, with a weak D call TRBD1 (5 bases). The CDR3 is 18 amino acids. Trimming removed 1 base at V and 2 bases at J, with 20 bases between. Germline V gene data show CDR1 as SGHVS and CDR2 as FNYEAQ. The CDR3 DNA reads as TGTGCCAGCAGCTTAGTCCAATCAGGGCATTTGGAAAACACTGAAGCTTTCTTT. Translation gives CASSLVQSGHLENTEAFF.

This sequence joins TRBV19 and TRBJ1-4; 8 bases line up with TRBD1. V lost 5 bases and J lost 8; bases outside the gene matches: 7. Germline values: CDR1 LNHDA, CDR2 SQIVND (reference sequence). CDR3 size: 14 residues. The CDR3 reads CASSAPGGREKLFF. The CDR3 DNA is TGTGCCAGTAGTGCCCCAGGGGGCAGAGAAAAACTGTTTTTT.

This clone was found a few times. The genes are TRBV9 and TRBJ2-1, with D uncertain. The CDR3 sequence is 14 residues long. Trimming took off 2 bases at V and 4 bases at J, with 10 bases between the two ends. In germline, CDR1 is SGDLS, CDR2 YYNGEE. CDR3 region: CASSVSDRYNEQFF. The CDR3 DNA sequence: TGTGCCAGCAGCGTTTCGGACCGTTACAATGAGCAGTTCTTC.

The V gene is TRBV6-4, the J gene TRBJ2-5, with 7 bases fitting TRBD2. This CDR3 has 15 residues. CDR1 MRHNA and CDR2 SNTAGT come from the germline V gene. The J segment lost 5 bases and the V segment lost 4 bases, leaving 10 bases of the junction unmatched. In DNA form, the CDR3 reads TGTGCCAGCAGTGCCGTGACTAGCATCGCGGAGACCCAGTACTTC. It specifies CASSAVTSIAETQYF.

As DNA, the CDR3 is TGTGCCAGCAGTTGGTTTGGGGGAAACTACGAGCAGTACTTC. Translating gives CASSWFGGNYEQYF. The chain uses TRBV6-1 and TRBJ2-7; the D call may be TRBD1 or TRBD2 (5 bases each). The CDR3 has 14 residues. CDR1 MNHNS and CDR2 SASEGT come from the germline V gene. Between the trimmed V and J ends, which lost 5 bases and 3 bases, there was a span of 14 bases.

Here the CDR3 reads CASSGVGDQETQYF. In nucleotides, the CDR3 is TGTGCCAGCAGCGGGGTGGGTGACCAAGAGACCCAGTACTTC. The J gene is TRBJ2-5, the V gene TRBV11-1; unclear D gene. V lost 5 bases and J lost 0, with 10 bases in between. Germline CDR1 SGHAT, CDR2 FQDESV (reference sequence). The CDR3 spans 14 residues.

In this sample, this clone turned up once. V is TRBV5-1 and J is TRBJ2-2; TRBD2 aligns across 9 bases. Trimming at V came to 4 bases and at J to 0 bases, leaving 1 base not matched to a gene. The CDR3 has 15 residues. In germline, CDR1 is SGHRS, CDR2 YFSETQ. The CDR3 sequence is CASSRGGANTGELFF. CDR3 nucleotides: TGCGCCAGCAGCCGCGGGGGGGCGAACACCGGGGAGCTGTTTTTT.

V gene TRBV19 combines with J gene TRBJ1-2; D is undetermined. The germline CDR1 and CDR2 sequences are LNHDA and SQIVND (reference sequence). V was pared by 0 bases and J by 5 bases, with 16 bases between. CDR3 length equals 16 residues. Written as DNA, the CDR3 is TGTGCCAGTAGTATAGATCCCAAGCGTCCTCGGTATGGCTACACCTTC. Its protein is CASSIDPKRPRYGYTF.

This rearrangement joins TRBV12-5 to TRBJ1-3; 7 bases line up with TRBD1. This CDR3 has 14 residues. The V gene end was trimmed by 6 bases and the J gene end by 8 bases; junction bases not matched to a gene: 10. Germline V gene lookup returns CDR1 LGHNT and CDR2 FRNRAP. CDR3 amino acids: CASGPGQLVDTIYF. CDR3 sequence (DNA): TGTGCTAGTGGCCCGGGACAGTTGGTAGACACCATATATTTT.

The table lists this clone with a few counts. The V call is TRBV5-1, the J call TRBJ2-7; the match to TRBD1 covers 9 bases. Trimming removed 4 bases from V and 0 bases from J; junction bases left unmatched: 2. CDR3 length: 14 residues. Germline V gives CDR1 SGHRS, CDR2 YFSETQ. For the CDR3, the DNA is TGCGCCAGCAGCAACAGGGGGCCCTCCTACGAGCAGTACTTC. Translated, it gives CASSNRGPSYEQYF. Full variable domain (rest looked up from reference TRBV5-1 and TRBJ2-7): KAGVTQTPRYLIKTRGQQVTLSCSPISGHRSVSWYQQTPGQGLQFLFEYFSETQRNKGNFPGRFSGRQFSNSRSEMNVSTLELGDSALYLCASSNRGPSYEQYFGPGTRLTVT.

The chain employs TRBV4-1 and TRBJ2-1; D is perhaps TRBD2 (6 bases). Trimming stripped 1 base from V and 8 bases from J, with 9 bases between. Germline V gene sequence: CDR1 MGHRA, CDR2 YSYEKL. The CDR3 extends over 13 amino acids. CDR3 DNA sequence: TGCGCCAGCAGCCAAGTTGGAGGGGATGAGCAGTTCTTC. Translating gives CASSQVGGDEQFF.

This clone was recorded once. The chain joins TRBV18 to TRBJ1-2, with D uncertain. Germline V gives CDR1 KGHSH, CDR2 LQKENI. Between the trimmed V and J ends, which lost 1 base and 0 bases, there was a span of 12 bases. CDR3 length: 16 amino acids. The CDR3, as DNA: TGTGCCAGCTCACCACGAGTCCCAAACGCTAACTATGGCTACACCTTC. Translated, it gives CASSPRVPNANYGYTF.

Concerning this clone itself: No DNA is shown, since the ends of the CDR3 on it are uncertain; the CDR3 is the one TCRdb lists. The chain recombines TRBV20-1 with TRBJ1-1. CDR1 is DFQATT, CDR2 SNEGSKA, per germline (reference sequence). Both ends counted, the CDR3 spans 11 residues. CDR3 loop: CSSSGVAEAFF.

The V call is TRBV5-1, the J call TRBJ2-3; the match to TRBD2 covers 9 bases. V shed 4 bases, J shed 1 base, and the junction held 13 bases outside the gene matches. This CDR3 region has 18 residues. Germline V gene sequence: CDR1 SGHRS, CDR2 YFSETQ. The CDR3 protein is CASSLLGSGGRRTDTQYF. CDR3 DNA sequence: TGCGCCAGCAGCCTCTTAGGTAGCGGGGGACGACGCACAGATACGCAGTATTTT.

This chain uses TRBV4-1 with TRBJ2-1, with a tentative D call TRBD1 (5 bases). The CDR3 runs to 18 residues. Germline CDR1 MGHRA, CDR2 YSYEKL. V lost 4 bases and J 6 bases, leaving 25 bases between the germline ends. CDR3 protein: CASSRAAGAVGYGNEQFF. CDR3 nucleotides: TGCGCCAGCAGCCGGGCGGCTGGGGCAGTGGGTTACGGCAATGAGCAGTTCTTC.

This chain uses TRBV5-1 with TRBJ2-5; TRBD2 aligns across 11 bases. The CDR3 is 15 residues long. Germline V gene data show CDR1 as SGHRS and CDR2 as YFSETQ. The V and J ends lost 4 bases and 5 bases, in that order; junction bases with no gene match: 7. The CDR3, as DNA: TGCGCCAGCAGCCCCACTAGCGGGGGTAGGGAGACCCAGTACTTC. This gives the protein CASSPTSGGRETQYF.

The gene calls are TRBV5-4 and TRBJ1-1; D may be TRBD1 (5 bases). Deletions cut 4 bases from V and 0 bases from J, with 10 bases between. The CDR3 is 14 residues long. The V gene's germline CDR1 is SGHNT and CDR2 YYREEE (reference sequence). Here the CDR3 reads CASSRGGMNTEAFF. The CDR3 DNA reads TGTGCCAGCAGCCGCGGGGGGATGAACACTGAAGCTTTCTTT. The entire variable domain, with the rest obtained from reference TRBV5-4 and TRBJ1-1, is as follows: ETGVTQSPTHLIKTRGQQVTLRCSSQSGHNTVSWYQQALGQGPQFIFQYYREEENGRGNFPPRFSGLQFPNYSSELNVNALELDDSALYLCASSRGGMNTEAFFGQGTRLTVV.

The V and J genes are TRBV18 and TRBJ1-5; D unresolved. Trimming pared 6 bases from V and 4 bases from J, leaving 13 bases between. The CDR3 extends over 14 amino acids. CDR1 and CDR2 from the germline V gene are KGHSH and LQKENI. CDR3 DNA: TGTGCCAGCTCCCCCACCGGGGAGAATCAGCCCCAGCATTTT. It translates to CASSPTGENQPQHF. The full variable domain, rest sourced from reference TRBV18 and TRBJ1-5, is NAGVMQNPRHLVRRRGQEARLRCSPMKGHSHVYWYRQLPEEGLKFMVYLQKENIIDESGMPKERFSAEFPKEGPSILRIQQVVRGDSAAYFCASSPTGENQPQHFGDGTRLSIL.

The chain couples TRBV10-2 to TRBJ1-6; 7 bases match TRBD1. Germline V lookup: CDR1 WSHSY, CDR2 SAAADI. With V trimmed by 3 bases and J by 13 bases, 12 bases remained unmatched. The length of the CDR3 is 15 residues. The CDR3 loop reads CASSDLGGRGGPLHF. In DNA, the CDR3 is TGCGCCAGCAGTGATCTAGGGGGCCGCGGGGGGCCCCTCCACTTT.

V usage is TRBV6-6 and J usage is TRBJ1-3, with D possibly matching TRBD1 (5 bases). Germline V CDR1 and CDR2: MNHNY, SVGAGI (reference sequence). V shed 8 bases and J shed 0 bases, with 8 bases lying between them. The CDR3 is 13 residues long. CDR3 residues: CASPTDSGNTIYF. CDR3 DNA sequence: TGTGCCAGCCCGACAGACTCTGGAAACACCATATATTTT.

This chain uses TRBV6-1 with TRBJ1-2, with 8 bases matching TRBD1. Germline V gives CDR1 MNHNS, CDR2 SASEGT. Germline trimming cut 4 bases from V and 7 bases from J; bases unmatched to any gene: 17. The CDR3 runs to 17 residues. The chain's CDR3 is CASSAHQRGTGSSGYTF. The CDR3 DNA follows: TGTGCCAGCAGTGCCCACCAAAGGGGGACAGGCTCTTCTGGCTACACCTTC.

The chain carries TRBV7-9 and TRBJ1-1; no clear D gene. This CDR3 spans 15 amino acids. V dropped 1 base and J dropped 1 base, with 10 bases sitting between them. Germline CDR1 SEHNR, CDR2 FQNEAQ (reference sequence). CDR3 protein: CASSLGPMGNTEAFF. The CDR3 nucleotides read TGTGCCAGCAGCTTAGGGCCGATGGGGAACACTGAAGCTTTCTTT. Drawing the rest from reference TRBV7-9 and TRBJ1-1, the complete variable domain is DTGVSQNPRHKITKRGQNVTFRCDPISEHNRLYWYRQTLGQGPEFLTYFQNEAQLEKSRLLSDRFSAERPKGSFSTLEIQRTEQGDSAMYLCASSLGPMGNTEAFFGQGTRLTVV.

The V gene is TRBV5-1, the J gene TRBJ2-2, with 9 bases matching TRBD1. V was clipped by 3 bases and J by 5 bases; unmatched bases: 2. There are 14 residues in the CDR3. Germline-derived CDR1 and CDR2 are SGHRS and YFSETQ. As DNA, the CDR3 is TGCGCCAGCAGCTGGGGACAGGGAACCGGGGAGCTGTTTTTT. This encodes CASSWGQGTGELFF.

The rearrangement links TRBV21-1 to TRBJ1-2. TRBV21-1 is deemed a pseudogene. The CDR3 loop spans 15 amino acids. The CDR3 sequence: CASSTRRATDYGYTF. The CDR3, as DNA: TGTGCCAGCAGCACCAGGCGGGCGACCGACTATGGCTACACCTTC.

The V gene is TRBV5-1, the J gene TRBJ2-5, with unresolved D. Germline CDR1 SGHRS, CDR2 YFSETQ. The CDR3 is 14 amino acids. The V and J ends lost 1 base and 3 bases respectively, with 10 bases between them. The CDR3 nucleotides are TGCGCCAGCAGCTTGTCGGTTATCAAAGAGACCCAGTACTTC. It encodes CASSLSVIKETQYF.

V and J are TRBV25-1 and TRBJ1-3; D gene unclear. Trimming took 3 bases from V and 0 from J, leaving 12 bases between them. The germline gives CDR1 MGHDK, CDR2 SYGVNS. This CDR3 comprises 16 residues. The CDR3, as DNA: TGTGCCAGCAGTGATCGACCGCCAGGCTCTGGAAACACCATATATTTT. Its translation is CASSDRPPGSGNTIYF.

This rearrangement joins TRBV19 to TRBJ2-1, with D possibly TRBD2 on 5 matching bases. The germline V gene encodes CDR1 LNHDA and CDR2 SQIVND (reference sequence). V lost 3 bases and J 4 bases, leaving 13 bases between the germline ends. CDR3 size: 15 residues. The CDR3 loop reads CASSIPAGSYNEQFF. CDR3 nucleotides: TGTGCCAGTAGTATTCCTGCGGGTTCTTACAATGAGCAGTTCTTC. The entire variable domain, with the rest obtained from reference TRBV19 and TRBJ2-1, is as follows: DGGITQSPKYLFRKEGQNVTLSCEQNLNHDAMYWYRQDPGQGLRLIYYSQIVNDFQKGDIAEGYSVSREKKESFPLTVTSAQKNPTAFYLCASSIPAGSYNEQFFGPGTRLTVL.